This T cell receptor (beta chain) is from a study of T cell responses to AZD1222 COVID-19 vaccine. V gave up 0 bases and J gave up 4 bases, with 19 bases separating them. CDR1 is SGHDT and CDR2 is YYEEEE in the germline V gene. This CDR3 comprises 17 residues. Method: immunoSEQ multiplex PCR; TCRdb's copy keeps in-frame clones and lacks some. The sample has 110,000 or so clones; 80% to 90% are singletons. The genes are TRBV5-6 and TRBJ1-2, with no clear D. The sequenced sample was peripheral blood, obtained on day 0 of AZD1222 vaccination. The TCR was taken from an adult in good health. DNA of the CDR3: TGTGCCAGCAGCTTGGAGTTTGAGCTCTCCGGTTTCTATGGCTACACCTTC. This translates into CASSLEFELSGFYGYTF. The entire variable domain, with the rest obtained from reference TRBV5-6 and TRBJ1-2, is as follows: DAGVTQSPTHLIKTRGQQVTLRCSPKSGHDTVSWYQQALGQGPQFIFQYYEEEERQRGNFPDRFSGHQFPNYSSELNVNALLLGDSALYLCASSLEFELSGFYGYTFGSGTRLTVV.